The TCR beta chain described here comes from a study of T cell responses to AZD1222 COVID-19 vaccine. Sequencing used immunoSEQ multiplex PCR; TCRdb keeps in-frame clones, though not all of them. The sample contains roughly 120,000 clones, 70% to 90% of which appear only once. The CDR3 runs 14 residues. Germline CDR1 MNHEY, CDR2 SMNVEV (reference sequence). The V gene end was trimmed by 3 bases and the J gene end by 4 bases; junction bases not matched to a gene: 1. Sequences were derived from peripheral blood, sampled on day 0 of AZD1222 vaccination. The TCR comes from an adult in good health. V is TRBV27 and J is TRBJ2-1, with 9 bases matching TRBD2. CDR3 nucleotides: TGTGCCAGCAGTTTTGGACTAGCGTACAATGAGCAGTTCTTC. Translating gives CASSFGLAYNEQFF.